This T cell receptor beta chain comes out of a study of T-cell memory formation after mild COVID-19. Findings and caveats of the study: Day 15 to 85 contractors were CD4/CD8 balanced; later expanders leaned CD4+.

Per germline, CDR1 SGDLS and CDR2 YYNGEE. The V and J ends lost 0 bases and 0 bases respectively, with 13 bases between them. The CDR3 spans 16 residues. On this clonotype: The antigen is unknown.

TCRdb called the 5' RACE reads again in MiXCR, with one record for every CDR3 protein. The sample lists 280,000 or so distinct CDR3 sequences, roughly 8% occurring once. The genes are TRBV9 and TRBJ2-7; no clear D. The sequence derives from a man between 18 and 35 years old who had mild COVID-19 (a few samples of this study predate the infection). Cell type and time point are not known. Input material: PBMCs or a T cell subset sorted from them (not recorded which). The DNA of the CDR3 is TGTGCCAGCAGCGTAGCGCTGGGTTCGAACTCCTACGAGCAGTACGTC. It encodes CASSVALGSNSYEQYV.